The TCR beta chain described here comes from a study of tumor and adjacent non-tumor tissue in lung cancer. In the case of this clonotype: Its target is unknown. A junction boundary mismatches the germline segment, possibly from a read error.

General study findings and limits: Significantly higher TCR diversity was found in tumor than normal lung.

RNA was extracted from bulk tissue without any cell sorting. This CDR3 spans 14 amino acids. Three rounds of nested PCR, following a modified ARM-PCR protocol, produced the TCRbeta library. TCRdb reprocessed the multiplex PCR reads with MiXCR, giving one entry per CDR3 protein. The repertoire holds more than 90,000 distinct CDR3 sequences, with around 64% as singletons. Sequenced input: lung tumor tissue. V usage is TRBV12-3 or TRBV12-4 and J usage is TRBJ1-6, with D possibly matching TRBD1 (6 bases). The receptor was isolated from a man aged 60 to 69 with non-small cell lung cancer. CDR3 sequence: CATRQEIRNSPLHF. DNA of the CDR3: TGCGCCACCAGACAGGAGATAAGGAATTCACCCCTCCACTTT.